The TCR beta chain described here comes from a study of blood T cells in healthy people across ages. Through a sample-barcoded 5' primer and a J-beta primer mix, a second PCR was run for about 6 to 11 cycles. TCRdb used MiXCR to reprocess the 5' RACE reads, holding one entry per CDR3 protein. This sample has 540,000 or so distinct CDR3 sequences, with about 25% found just once. The V and J ends lost 1 base and 4 bases respectively, with 8 bases between them. This CDR3 has 13 amino acids. In germline, CDR1 is DFQATT, CDR2 SNEGSKA (reference sequence). A few counts support this clonotype. Separately, the same data were catalogued under a study of T cells of mothers and their children. As reported in that work: cDNA was synthesized from all extracted RNA at about 1.6 ug per reaction.

The sequencing sample was made of blood. The sequence came from a boy aged 5-17 years in good health. The rearrangement joins TRBV20-1 to TRBJ1-5, with no clear D. The CDR3 sequence is CSARGSFNQPQHF. The CDR3 coding sequence is TGCAGTGCTAGAGGCAGTTTTAATCAGCCCCAGCATTTT.